This T cell receptor (beta chain) stems from a study of cytomegalovirus exposure and HLA in healthy donors. General observations from the study: There were some public TCRs occurring in many donors, but most TCR sequences were rare. A later analysis linked a missense DCLRE1C variant to TCR beta V- and J-gene trimming.

The length of the CDR3 is 11 residues. V was trimmed by 5 bases and J by 6 bases, leaving 5 bases between them. From germline, CDR1 is ENHRY and CDR2 SYGVKD. In the PCR, 60 Vbeta and 13 Jbeta primers were used. Assay used: immunoSEQ multiplex PCR; TCRdb lists only in-frame clones, some missing. The sample consists of about 150,000 clones, about three quarters of them appearing once. In regard to this clone: The antigen is unknown.

The source of this sequence is a woman aged 25 to 39 in good health and CMV-seronegative. The sample consisted of PBMCs. This chain joins TRBV10-3 and TRBJ2-1; D is undetermined. The CDR3 coding sequence is TGTGCCATCAGTCCCGGCAATGAGCAGTTCTTC. Amino acids: CAISPGNEQFF.